The entry below gives a single T cell receptor beta chain sequence along with its context. What it binds is unknown. This entry comes from a study of T cell responses to AZD1222 COVID-19 vaccine. CDR3 length: 13 residues. Germline V lookup: CDR1 SQVTM, CDR2 ANQGSEA. The V gene lost 2 bases and the J gene lost 6 bases, with 10 bases spanning the gap. Study-level points and caveats: The breadth and depth of Spike-specific TCRs increased once two AZD1222 doses had been given. Only 5 or 6 AZD1222 recipients tested seropositive at baseline.

Sequenced by immunoSEQ multiplex PCR; TCRdb stores in-frame clones only, minus some. This table has 55,000 to 75,000 clones, approximately 81% appearing once. The V and J genes are TRBV29-1 and TRBJ2-2, with D unclear. Specimen: peripheral blood, collected on day 0 of AZD1222 vaccination. The sequence was obtained from an adult in good health. The CDR3 here is CSVETILSGELFF. The CDR3 DNA is TGCAGCGTTGAAACTATCCTTTCCGGGGAGCTGTTTTTT.